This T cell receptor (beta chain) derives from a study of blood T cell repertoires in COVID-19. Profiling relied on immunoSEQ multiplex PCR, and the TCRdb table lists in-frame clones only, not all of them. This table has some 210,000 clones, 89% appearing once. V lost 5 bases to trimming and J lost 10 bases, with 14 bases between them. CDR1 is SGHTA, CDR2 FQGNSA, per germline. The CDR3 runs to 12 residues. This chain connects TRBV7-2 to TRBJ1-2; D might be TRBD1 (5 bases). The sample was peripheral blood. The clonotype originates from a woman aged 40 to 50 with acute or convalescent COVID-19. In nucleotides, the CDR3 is TGTGCCAGCAGCCCGGACACTGGAGCCTACACCTTC. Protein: CASSPDTGAYTF.